The T cell receptor beta chain under discussion was sequenced for a study of graft-versus-host responses after intestinal transplantation (dated by TCRdb to the early 2020s). Turning to the overall study: The transplants that recipients got were multivisceral, liver-intestinal, or isolated intestinal. A peak of at least 4% donor T cells among recipient peripheral blood mononuclear cells was the definition used for donor T cell macrochimerism. Graft-versus-host and host-versus-graft alloreactive T cell clones were tracked in the graft, circulation and bone marrow after intestinal transplantation using bulk TCR-beta CDR3 sequencing. Alloreactive clones were identified by sequencing pre-transplant mixed lymphocyte reaction products and comparing them with unstimulated pre-transplant donor and recipient T cells. Every recipient was given anti-thymocyte globulin induction, followed by about three years of maintenance tacrolimus and steroids. Samples from a few later patients were sequenced in-house on an Illumina MiSeq with MiXCR processing rather than by the commercial service. The cohort enrolled around 25 intestinal transplant recipients including one retransplant, and a few patients lacking pretransplant specimens were excluded.

The library relied on the immunoSEQ multiplex PCR assay. For most patients, genomic DNA was isolated using the Qiagen DNeasy Blood and Tissue Kit and was shipped frozen to Adaptive Biotechnologies for TCR sequencing. Adaptive Biotechnologies carried out high-throughput TCR-beta CDR3 sequencing of genomic DNA for most patients. As for how the authors treated the data: TCR sequencing data were retrieved from Adaptive's ImmunoSEQ software for around 20 patients, whereas three other patients were processed with MiXCR and VDJtools. CD4 versus CD8 sorting errors were corrected by removing sequences found in both subsets at a frequency ratio below 5:1. CDR3 nucleotide sequences shared by donor and recipient were removed because the origin of these sequences could not be assigned. To be classed as alloreactive, a clone needed at least 2-fold expansion over unstimulated cells and a minimum CFSE-low frequency of 0.002% (template counts) or 0.001% (read counts). A clone was considered mappable if detected in the sequenced pre-transplant spleen, lymph node, or MLR CFSE-low populations of the donor or recipient. The cumulative frequency of alloreactive clones was calculated as a percentage of all sequences, weighted by copy number. TCRdb provides this immuneACCESS table in a form limited to in-frame rearrangements. Some clones are lacking; in checked studies, under half of them reflect an unresolved V gene, and why the rest are absent is not known. D and trimming come from the DNA, and the V and J calls and clone size come from that table. The sample includes around 100,000 clones, with just over 90% observed a single time. The ten largest clonotypes hold approximately 0.25% of the sample.

Sample time point, as interpreted from the label and publication: cells obtained before transplantation from donor or recipient. CD3+CD4+ and CD3+CD8+ populations were FACS-sorted from unstimulated pre-transplant donor and recipient cells taken from spleen or lymph nodes. What the study reported, not specific to this receptor: GvH clones were found in recipient bone marrow, and some of the GvH clones appeared earlier in ileal mucosa or blood, which is consistent with an intestinal mucosal origin. Early after transplant, peak levels of circulating GvH clones were found to be associated with declines in HvG clones. The relatively low number and heterogeneity of intestinal transplant patients limited the conclusions. In patients with donor T cell macrochimerism, the allografts had high GvH to HvG T cell clonal ratios.

Taken from cysteine to phenylalanine, the CDR3 has 16 residues. The read is trimmed to its CDR3 DNA, 48 bases read in frame from base 1. The germline ends are 18 bases apart after V is trimmed by 6 bases and J by 1 base. From a lookup of the germline V gene (reference sequence), CDR1 and CDR2 are MNHEY and SMNVEV. Concerning this clone: No cognate antigen has been identified for it. No quality values exist for individual bases; no much larger clone is one base distant.

The clonotype was recovered from a human donor who was the organ donor for an intestinal transplant. The sequences come from unstimulated CD4+ T cells sorted from spleen or lymph node cells, collected before transplant. This chain is built from TRBV27 and TRBJ1-1; a tentative D call is TRBD1 (5 bases match). The encoded CDR3 is CASSPRVSYENTEAFF. The sequenced DNA is TGTGCCAGCAGCCCCAGGGTCTCCTATGAGAACACTGAAGCTTTCTTT.